The 28 T cell receptor beta chains below come from one sample, sequenced in a study of metastatic and nonmetastatic thyroid tumors. Patients underwent thyroid surgery, and none had received any treatment before it. TCRdb re-called the PCR reads through MiXCR. The profile shows approximately 30,000 clones, around 17% of them singletons. Sequenced input: blood. The receptors derive from a female donor with papillary thyroid cancer or a benign thyroid nodule (not recorded which). Some clones in this sample may be carry-over from other donors' samples.

In its sample, this clone was seen many times. The chain carries TRBV7-9 and TRBJ1-1, with D possibly being TRBD1 (5 bases). Germline CDR1 reads SEHNR; CDR2 reads FQNEAQ (reference sequence). CDR3 length: 15 residues. Trimming shortened V by 5 bases and J by 5 bases, and 18 bases separated the two germline ends. As DNA, the CDR3 is TGTGCCAGCAGCCTCAATACGGGGGGGTGGACTGAAGCTTTCTTT. The encoded protein is CASSLNTGGWTEAFF.

The V gene is TRBV9, the J gene TRBJ2-1; 7 bases align to TRBD2. CDR3 length: 13 residues. After removal of 6 bases from V and 8 bases from J, the junction contained 8 bases not matched to a gene. Germline CDR1 SGDLS, CDR2 YYNGEE. CDR3 residues: CASNSRGVYEQFF. The CDR3 DNA reads TGTGCCAGCAACTCCCGGGGGGTCTATGAGCAGTTCTTC.

This clone has at least ten counts. V usage is TRBV12-3 or TRBV12-4 and J usage is TRBJ2-6, with D possibly matching TRBD1 (6 bases). V lost 5 bases and J 2 bases, leaving 16 bases between the germline ends. The CDR3 is made up of 17 amino acids. The CDR3 nucleotides read TGTGCCAGCAGTACGGGGCAGGGGCTAACTGGGGCCAACGTCCTGACTTTC. Translated: CASSTGQGLTGANVLTF.

Points on this clone: This may be a read error: a much more frequent sequence differs by one nucleotide. The chain joins TRBV4-1 to TRBJ2-2, with D tentatively TRBD1 or TRBD2 (5 bases each). There are 17 residues in the CDR3. Germline V gene data show CDR1 as MGHRA and CDR2 as YSYEKL. The CDR3 loop reads CASSPGSWRLHTGELVF. CDR3 nucleotides: TGCGCCAGCAGCCCAGGGAGCTGGAGACTCCACACCGGGGAGCTGGTTTTT.

This clone showed up many times. The genes are TRBV7-9 and TRBJ2-5, with no clear D. CDR1 SEHNR and CDR2 FQNEAQ come from the germline V gene (reference sequence). The CDR3 has 13 residues. V was clipped by 3 bases and J by 4 bases, with 9 bases between them. This CDR3 reads CASSFRLRETQYF. The CDR3 DNA is TGTGCCAGCAGCTTCCGGTTGAGAGAGACCCAGTACTTC.

This clone was detected ten times or more. The chain employs TRBV9 and TRBJ2-3; 10 positions agree with TRBD2. Germline CDR1 reads SGDLS; CDR2 reads YYNGEE. This CDR3 spans 14 amino acids. V trimming: 2 bases; J trimming: 4 bases; junction bases outside the gene matches: 1. The CDR3 region has the DNA TGTGCCAGCAGCGTCCTAGCGGGAGCAGATACGCAGTATTTT. Its protein product is CASSVLAGADTQYF.

This clone occurred many times. This chain joins TRBV25-1 and TRBJ2-3; 12 bases are shared with TRBD2. J was trimmed by 7 bases and V by 3 bases; bases with no gene match: 5. Per the germline V gene, CDR1 is MGHDK and CDR2 is SYGVNS. CDR3 size: 15 residues. Here the CDR3 DNA reads TGTGCCAGCAGTGAGACTAGCGGGAGACGGAATACGCAGTATTTT. Translated, it gives CASSETSGRRNTQYF. The complete variable domain, with remaining parts taken from reference TRBV25-1 and TRBJ2-3, reads EADIYQTPRYLVIGTGKKITLECSQTMGHDKMYWYQQDPGMELHLIHYSYGVNSTEKGDLSSESTVSRIRTEHFPLTLESARPSHTSQYLCASSETSGRRNTQYFGPGTRLTVL.

Many counts were recorded for this clone. The V call is TRBV20-1, the J call TRBJ2-2; 11 bases are shared with TRBD2. J lost 0 bases, V lost 6 bases, and 9 bases had no gene match. CDR1 DFQATT and CDR2 SNEGSKA come from the germline V gene (reference sequence). The CDR3 totals 17 residues. The CDR3 region has the DNA TGCAGTGCCCGAGCGGGACTAGCGGCTTCGAACACCGGGGAGCTGTTTTTT. Translation: CSARAGLAASNTGELFF.

This clone occurred many times. Other DNA sequences within the sample encode an identical CDR3. The rearrangement uses TRBV20-1 and TRBJ1-5, with a tentative D call TRBD1 (6 bases). This CDR3 is built from 15 residues. The V end lost 6 bases, the J end lost 2 bases, and 17 bases lay between the germline ends. Germline V CDR1 and CDR2: DFQATT, SNEGSKA (reference sequence). CDR3 sequence (DNA): TGCAGTGCCCAAGGGGGGGCCGGCGGCAATCAGCCCCAGCATTTT. Translating it yields CSAQGGAGGNQPQHF.

This clone was found many times. CDR3 coding DNA: TGTGCCAGCAGTACAGCGGGAGGGCCCCGGGAGCTGTTTTTT. This gives the protein CASSTAGGPRELFF. The chain uses TRBV9 and TRBJ2-2; 10 bases line up with TRBD2. Germline-derived CDR1 and CDR2 are SGDLS and YYNGEE. Trimming at V came to 5 bases and at J to 9 bases, leaving 7 bases not matched to a gene. The CDR3 contains 14 residues.

This clone was observed at least ten times. The chain uses TRBV18 and TRBJ1-4; no reliable D call. V lost 4 bases, J lost 6 bases, and 9 bases lay in between. This CDR3 has 13 amino acids. Germline CDR1 and CDR2: KGHSH and LQKENI. The CDR3 DNA sequence: TGTGCCAGCTCACAGGGTGTGGATGAAAAACTGTTTTTT. This encodes CASSQGVDEKLFF.

This clone has at least ten counts. The V and J genes are TRBV6-6 and TRBJ1-3, with D possibly being TRBD1 (5 bases). Germline assignment: CDR1 MNHNY and CDR2 SVGAGI (reference sequence). This CDR3 comprises 17 residues. With 0 bases removed from V and 0 bases from J, the gap between germline ends came to 12 bases. CDR3 coding DNA: TGTGCCAGCAGTTACTCGAGGGGAAAGCACTCTGGAAACACCATATATTTT. Protein: CASSYSRGKHSGNTIYF.

The chain employs TRBV11-2 and TRBJ2-3; weak D call: TRBD2 (6 bases). The germline V gene has CDR1 SGHAT and CDR2 FQNNGV. V was pared by 3 bases and J by 2 bases, with 12 bases between. The CDR3 has 15 residues. The CDR3 DNA reads as TGTGCCAGCAGCTTGTCCGGGACTCCCACAGATACGCAGTATTTT. Its protein is CASSLSGTPTDTQYF.

This clone was seen ten or more times. The chain recombines TRBV6-1 with TRBJ1-5; 8 nucleotides line up with TRBD1. From germline, CDR1 is MNHNS and CDR2 SASEGT. The length of the CDR3 is 14 residues. After removal of 2 bases from V and 7 bases from J, the junction contained 4 bases not matched to a gene. The CDR3 sequence is CASSEQGAGQPQHF. For the CDR3, the DNA is TGTGCCAGCAGTGAACAGGGGGCGGGACAGCCCCAGCATTTT.

In its sample, this clone was seen many times. The chain links TRBV3-1 to TRBJ2-7; D is unresolved. CDR3 size: 14 residues. Germline V gene lookup returns CDR1 LGHDT and CDR2 YNNKEL (reference sequence). The V end was cut by 1 base, the J end by 2 bases, with 9 bases between. The CDR3 DNA reads TGTGCCAGCAGCCAAGCCGATCTTCCCTACGAGCAGTACTTC. It yields the protein CASSQADLPYEQYF.

The rearrangement uses TRBV28 and TRBJ2-3; no definite D call. Germline V gives CDR1 MDHEN, CDR2 SYDVKM. Deletions cut 2 bases from V and 8 bases from J, with 11 bases between. This CDR3 has 13 residues. The CDR3 reads CASSLSGSATQYF. CDR3 DNA: TGTGCCAGCAGTTTAAGTGGGTCAGCTACGCAGTATTTT.

The sample holds many counts of this clone. The chain carries TRBV9 and TRBJ2-3, with D maybe TRBD2 (5 bases). The germline CDR1 and CDR2 sequences are SGDLS and YYNGEE. This CDR3 is 13 amino acids long. The germline V and J ends were trimmed by 7 bases and 1 base, with 10 bases remaining between them. Here the CDR3 reads CASGGRRTDTQYF. The CDR3 nucleotides read TGTGCCAGCGGAGGCAGGCGCACAGATACGCAGTATTTT. Full variable domain (remainder filled in from reference TRBV9 and TRBJ2-3): DSGVTQTPKHLITATGQRVTLRCSPRSGDLSVYWYQQSLDQGLQFLIQYYNGEERAKGNILERFSAQQFPDLHSELNLSSLELGDSALYFCASGGRRTDTQYFGPGTRLTVL.

The chain links TRBV6-5 to TRBJ2-7; D remains unclear. Trimming took off 4 bases at V and 3 bases at J, with 7 bases between the two ends. The CDR3 consists of 12 residues. CDR1 MNHEY and CDR2 SVGAGI come from the germline V gene. DNA of the CDR3: TGTGCCAGCAGTTCCATCGTCTACGAGCAGTACTTC. This translates into CASSSIVYEQYF.

V is TRBV14 and J is TRBJ1-6; D is unresolved. The CDR3 loop spans 14 amino acids. V was pared by 2 bases and J by 10 bases, with 12 bases between. Looked up from germline, CDR1 is SGHDN and CDR2 is FVKESK. This CDR3 reads CASSQSGVGSPLHF. CDR3 nucleotide sequence: TGTGCCAGCAGCCAATCAGGAGTGGGGTCACCCCTCCACTTT.

This clone showed up many times. The chain has TRBV28 and TRBJ2-2; D possibly corresponds to TRBD1 (5 bases). Germline assignment: CDR1 MDHEN and CDR2 SYDVKM. V was shortened by 4 bases and J by 1 base, with 16 bases between the two germline ends. The CDR3 length is 17 residues. The CDR3 DNA reads TGTGCCAGCAGTTCCAGGGTTCTCAAATGGAACACCGGGGAGCTGTTTTTT. The encoded protein is CASSSRVLKWNTGELFF.

The J gene is TRBJ2-1, the V gene TRBV7-3; a possible D gene is TRBD2 (6 bases). Trimming shortened V by 6 bases and J by 4 bases, and 16 bases separated the two germline ends. The CDR3 extends over 15 amino acids. CDR1 and CDR2 from the germline V gene are SGHTA and FQGTGA. CDR3 sequence reads: CASRSVISGYNEQFF. As DNA, the CDR3 is TGTGCCAGCAGATCCGTGATTAGCGGATACAATGAGCAGTTCTTC. Variable domain in full (rest from reference TRBV7-3 and TRBJ2-1): GAGVSQTPSNKVTEKGKYVELRCDPISGHTALYWYRQSLGQGPEFLIYFQGTGAADDSGLPNDRFFAVRPEGSVSTLKIQRTERGDSAVYLCASRSVISGYNEQFFGPGTRLTVL.

A few counts support this clone. A much larger clone differs by one base, so this may be a read error. This specimen includes other DNA sequences encoding the same CDR3. The V call is TRBV6-1, the J call TRBJ2-7; D uncertain. Trimming removed 6 bases at V and 5 bases at J, with 14 bases between. The CDR3 consists of 13 residues. Looked up from germline, CDR1 is MNHNS and CDR2 is SASEGT. The CDR3 nucleotides read TGTGCCAGCAGCCGGTACGGTGTTCACGAGCAGTACTTC. Translating it yields CASSRYGVHEQYF.

This clone was recorded many times. The chain employs TRBV20-1 and TRBJ1-1; D not certain. The CDR3 has 12 residues. The V gene's germline CDR1 is DFQATT and CDR2 SNEGSKA (reference sequence). V was trimmed by 1 base and J by 6 bases, leaving 9 bases between them. CDR3 sequence: CSARVARSEAFF. As DNA, the CDR3 is TGCAGTGCTAGAGTGGCTCGATCTGAAGCTTTCTTT.

At least ten counts were recorded for this clone. The chain uses TRBV20-1 and TRBJ2-1, with D unresolved. The CDR3 spans 12 residues. Deletions cut 0 bases from V and 6 bases from J, with 6 bases between. Looked up from germline, CDR1 is DFQATT and CDR2 is SNEGSKA (reference sequence). The CDR3: CSARDLGNEQFF. CDR3 nucleotides: TGCAGTGCTAGAGATCTGGGCAATGAGCAGTTCTTC.

This clone appeared many times. The chain uses TRBV30 and TRBJ2-2; D is possibly TRBD1 or TRBD2 (5 bases each). Trimming removed 5 bases at V and 0 bases at J, with 13 bases between. The V gene's germline CDR1 is GTSNPN and CDR2 SVGIG (reference sequence). The CDR3 contains 15 residues. The CDR3 protein is CAWGTGPSNTGELFF. In DNA, the CDR3 is TGTGCCTGGGGGACGGGGCCCTCGAACACCGGGGAGCTGTTTTTT.

This clone was recorded many times. The chain links TRBV15 to TRBJ1-1; D ambiguous. Trimming took 5 bases from V and 1 from J, leaving 8 bases between them. Germline-derived CDR1 and CDR2 are LNHNV and YYDKDF (reference sequence). The CDR3 contains 13 residues. CDR3 residues: CATSERSNTEAFF. The CDR3 DNA reads TGTGCCACCAGCGAACGTTCGAACACTGAAGCTTTCTTT.

Note on this clone: Within the sample, other DNA sequences also encode this same CDR3. V is TRBV12-5 and J is TRBJ2-5; TRBD2 matches at 15 bases. Looked up from germline, CDR1 is LGHNT and CDR2 is FRNRAP. CDR3 size: 18 residues. V lost 7 bases and J lost 7; bases outside the gene matches: 16. CDR3 bases: TGTGCTAGTGCCCCCGCGGGACTAGCGGGAGGTGCCGGAGGGACCCAGTACTTC. Protein sequence: CASAPAGLAGGAGGTQYF.

This clone was observed many times. V is TRBV4-1 and J is TRBJ1-2, with 11 bases that match TRBD1. CDR3 size: 15 residues. V dropped 0 bases and J dropped 8; count of bases not matched to a gene: 5. The germline gives CDR1 MGHRA, CDR2 YSYEKL. This chain's CDR3 is CASSQEGQGARGYTF. DNA of the CDR3: TGCGCCAGCAGCCAAGAAGGACAGGGGGCTAGAGGCTACACCTTC.